This T cell receptor beta chain appears in the sequencing data of a study of OX40 agonist ivuxolimab in advanced cancers. Across the study: The dose-escalation cohort was around 83% male, with a mean age of about 56 years, ranging about 20 to 79.

Generated by immunoSEQ multiplex PCR, the TCRdb table keeps only in-frame clones and is missing some. The sample includes about 19,000 clones, 90% of them seen just once. This CDR3 has 12 residues. Germline lookup yields CDR1 MNHNS and CDR2 SASEGT. V was shortened by 4 bases and J by 3 bases, with 7 bases between the two germline ends. This sequence joins TRBV6-1 and TRBJ2-7; D unresolved. This material consisted of CD4+ or CD8+ T cells sorted from blood, taken in a trial of the OX40 agonist ivuxolimab. The sequence derives from an adult with an advanced solid tumor such as melanoma, head and neck, liver or kidney cancer. CDR3 sequence reads: CASSVSLYEQYF. CDR3 bases: TGTGCCAGCAGTGTCAGCCTCTACGAGCAGTACTTC.